A single sample is the source of the 17 T cell receptor beta chains below, sequenced in a study of radiotherapy plus CTLA-4 blockade in lung cancer. The protocol was immunoSEQ multiplex PCR, while the TCRdb copy is restricted to in-frame clones and leaves out a portion. The sample includes approximately 80,000 clones, around 78% of them seen just once. The source was peripheral blood, collected from a patient treated with radiotherapy plus ipilimumab. The origin of the receptors is a human donor with non-small cell lung cancer whose response to radiotherapy plus ipilimumab could not be evaluated. Some clones in this sample may be carry-over from other donors' samples.

The rearrangement links TRBV7-2 to TRBJ2-1; 8 nucleotides line up with TRBD2. The CDR3 runs to 14 residues. The germline gives CDR1 SGHTA, CDR2 FQGNSA. Unmatched junction bases numbered 0, after V lost 3 bases and J lost 2 bases. The CDR3 coding sequence is TGTGCCAGCAGCTTGGGACTAGCCTACAATGAGCAGTTCTTC. It specifies CASSLGLAYNEQFF.

This chain links TRBV5-4 with TRBJ2-2; the match to TRBD1 covers 8 bases. Germline V gene data show CDR1 as SGHNT and CDR2 as YYREEE (reference sequence). The CDR3 runs 14 residues. V shed 4 bases and J 7 bases; nucleotides not matched to a gene: 6. Here the CDR3 DNA reads TGTGCCAGCAGCCTGAGACAGGGGTTCGGGGAGCTGTTTTTT. Its protein is CASSLRQGFGELFF.

J is TRBJ1-6 and V is TRBV28, with D maybe TRBD1 (5 bases). Germline V gene sequence: CDR1 MDHEN, CDR2 SYDVKM. CDR3 length equals 13 residues. V was clipped by 6 bases and J by 12 bases, with 15 bases between them. CDR3 nucleotides: TGTGCCAGCAGACGGACACGCTCCGAACCCCTCCACTTT. It encodes CASRRTRSEPLHF.

The chain carries TRBV13 and TRBJ2-1; D perhaps matches TRBD1 (5 bases). This CDR3 contains 14 residues. Germline CDR1 PRHDT, CDR2 FYEKMQ (reference sequence). Trimming cost V 5 bases and J 4 bases, with 12 bases left between them. CDR3 in amino acids: CASSPGTGYNEQFF. CDR3 sequence (DNA): TGTGCCAGCAGCCCCGGAACAGGTTACAATGAGCAGTTCTTC.

The rearrangement links TRBV5-1 to TRBJ1-2; 12 bases fit TRBD1. This CDR3 has 16 residues. The V gene end was trimmed by 4 bases and the J gene end by 7 bases; junction bases not matched to a gene: 11. In germline, CDR1 is SGHRS, CDR2 YFSETQ. The CDR3 nucleotides read TGCGCCAGCAGCCCGGCCGGGACAGGGGGCGACGGTGGCTACACCTTC. As protein: CASSPAGTGGDGGYTF.

The chain has TRBV6-5 and TRBJ2-7; 8 nucleotides match TRBD2. Trimming took 3 bases from V and 3 from J; bases not matched to a gene: 4. Per germline, CDR1 MNHEY and CDR2 SVGAGI. The CDR3 totals 14 residues. CDR3 region: CASSYAAGGYEQYF. CDR3 DNA sequence: TGTGCCAGCAGTTATGCGGCGGGGGGCTACGAGCAGTACTTC.

This clone appeared a few times. The V and J genes are TRBV27 and TRBJ2-5, with D tentatively TRBD1 (6 bases). V was trimmed by 6 bases and J by 11 bases, leaving 25 bases between them. CDR3 length equals 15 residues. CDR1 and CDR2 from the germline V gene are MNHEY and SMNVEV (reference sequence). The CDR3 DNA follows: TGTGCCAGCAGCATAATACAGGGACGACTAAGGGAGCAGTACTTC. It codes for CASSIIQGRLREQYF.

This chain joins TRBV10-1 and TRBJ2-7; TRBD2 matches 8 bases. This CDR3 has 18 residues. CDR1 and CDR2 from the germline V gene are WNHNN and SYGVQD (reference sequence). Germline trimming cut 3 bases from V and 2 bases from J; bases unmatched to any gene: 15. The CDR3 sequence: CASSETPGLVFPTYEQYF. The CDR3 coding sequence is TGCGCCAGCAGTGAAACTCCGGGACTAGTTTTTCCCACCTACGAGCAGTACTTC.

The gene calls are TRBV6-6 and TRBJ1-1; D is undetermined. The germline CDR1 and CDR2 sequences are MNHNY and SVGAGI (reference sequence). Trimming took off 11 bases at V and 0 bases at J, with 13 bases between the two ends. The CDR3 has 13 residues. The CDR3 DNA follows: TGTGCCTCGGGAGTCGGGCTGAACACTGAAGCTTTCTTT. Protein: CASGVGLNTEAFF.

This clone was seen a handful of times. The chain couples TRBV28 to TRBJ1-4, with D possibly matching TRBD1 (5 bases). Germline V gene data show CDR1 as MDHEN and CDR2 as SYDVKM. The V and J ends lost 4 bases and 8 bases respectively, with 14 bases between them. The CDR3 runs 14 residues. DNA of the CDR3: TGTGCCAGCAGTTCCAGGGTGCGAGTGGAAAAACTGTTTTTT. It specifies CASSSRVRVEKLFF.

The J gene is TRBJ1-2, the V gene TRBV2; 8 nucleotides align to TRBD1. V lost 10 bases, J lost 4 bases, and 8 bases stayed unmatched. Germline CDR1 SNHLY, CDR2 FYNNEI. This CDR3 is 13 amino acids long. The CDR3 loop is CATLTGEVYGYTF. CDR3 nucleotides: TGTGCCACCCTGACAGGGGAAGTCTATGGCTACACCTTC. The full variable domain, its missing parts supplied by reference TRBV2 and TRBJ1-2, is EPEVTQTPSHQVTQMGQEVILRCVPISNHLYFYWYRQILGQKVEFLVSFYNNEISEKSEIFDDQFSVERPDGSNFTLKIRSTKLEDSAMYFCATLTGEVYGYTFGSGTRLTVV.

The chain is built from TRBV4-2 and TRBJ1-1; possibly TRBD1 for D (6 bases). The germline V gene encodes CDR1 LGHNA and CDR2 YNFKEQ. This CDR3 contains 15 residues. Trimming took 2 bases from V and 6 from J, leaving 16 bases between them. The CDR3 coding sequence is TGTGCCAGCAGCCAACTCTATCGGGGACACTCTGAAGCTTTCTTT. It specifies CASSQLYRGHSEAFF.

V gene TRBV7-2 combines with J gene TRBJ1-5, with unresolved D. V was pared by 5 bases and J by 6 bases, with 11 bases between. The CDR3 length is 13 residues. Germline CDR1 SGHTA, CDR2 FQGNSA. CDR3 nucleotide sequence: TGTGCCAGCAGCCCGACCCCAGGTCAGCCCCAGCATTTT. This translates into CASSPTPGQPQHF.

V and J are TRBV4-2 and TRBJ1-2, with D hard to call. Deletions cut 1 base from V and 6 bases from J, with 21 bases between. The CDR3 is 17 residues long. The V gene's germline CDR1 is LGHNA and CDR2 YNFKEQ. The CDR3 loop reads CASSQVVNEASKNGYTF. The CDR3 coding sequence is TGTGCCAGCAGCCAAGTGGTCAACGAGGCGTCAAAAAATGGCTACACCTTC.

This chain connects TRBV7-2 to TRBJ1-2; 8 bases match TRBD1. Germline V lookup: CDR1 SGHTA, CDR2 FQGNSA. J lost 5 bases, V lost 1 base, and 6 bases had no gene match. The CDR3 contains 15 residues. The CDR3 sequence is CASSLEARGLYGYTF. In nucleotides, the CDR3 is TGTGCCAGCAGCTTAGAAGCCAGGGGGCTTTATGGCTACACCTTC.

J is TRBJ1-2 and V is TRBV28; 9 bases align to TRBD1. The length of the CDR3 is 15 residues. From germline, CDR1 is MDHEN and CDR2 SYDVKM. J was trimmed by 4 bases and V by 6 bases; bases with no gene match: 9. The CDR3 protein is CASSAPLGQGYGYTF. As DNA, the CDR3 is TGTGCCAGCAGCGCCCCGCTGGGACAGGGCTATGGCTACACCTTC.

CDR3 nucleotides: TGTGCCAGCTCACCGGGGGGAGGGAACACTGAAGCTTTCTTT. It translates to CASSPGGGNTEAFF. The V and J genes are TRBV18 and TRBJ1-1; D may be TRBD1 (5 bases). The V end was cut by 3 bases, the J end by 1 base, with 9 bases between. Germline V CDR1 and CDR2: KGHSH, LQKENI. The CDR3 totals 14 residues.